This record concerns one T cell receptor beta chain sequence. Its antigen remains unknown. The sample belongs to a study of shared clonotypes between healthy human individuals. Overall study: CD4 naive and memory got three plates each, CD8 naive two, CD8 memory one.

Data came from immunoSEQ multiplex PCR; TCRdb stores just in-frame clones and leaves some out. The table records about 800,000 clones, about 96% of them present only once. V shed 3 bases and J shed 3 bases, with 15 bases lying between them. The CDR3 consists of 15 residues. Germline-derived CDR1 and CDR2 are MGHRA and YSYEKL. Naive CD8 cells lacked CD45RO and underwent positive selection for CCR7, leaving out terminally differentiated effector memory CD45RA+ cells. Study outcomes and limitations: A few donors had 4% to 5% of their naive CD4 clonotypes in common. Large depth notwithstanding, sorted-subset sequencing proved incomplete by rarefaction. Across subsets, estimated richness was generally greater for naive than for memory populations.

This receptor was identified in a young man in good health. Material: naive CD8+ T cells sorted from blood. V and J are TRBV4-1 and TRBJ2-7; possibly TRBD1 or TRBD2 for D (5 bases each). The CDR3, as DNA: TGCGCCAGCAGCCAGAGGGACGGAGGATACTACGAGCAGTACTTC. Its protein is CASSQRDGGYYEQYF.